This record covers a single T cell receptor beta chain. Its specific antigen is unknown. It has no much larger one-base neighbor in the sample; base qualities were not kept. Spanning cysteine to phenylalanine, the CDR3 consists of 14 amino acids. Only CDR3 DNA is held: 42 bases, read in frame from base 1. Unmatched junction bases come to 4, with V trimmed by 5 bases and J by 2 bases. The germline V gene (reference sequence) yields LNHNV for CDR1 and YYDKDF for CDR2. This specimen comes from a study of blood T cell repertoires in COVID-19 (dated by TCRdb to about 2020). In the study overall: The collaborator samples originated in the United States, Italy and Spain and spanned the acute and convalescent phases of COVID-19. The prospective study material was composed of cDNA or gDNA derived from T cells, B-cell-depleted T cells, or PBMCs. Deeply sampled blood TCRbeta repertoires from subjects exposed to, actively infected with, or recovered from COVID-19 were included in the dataset. The repertoires were made available in a free public database intended to serve as a resource for research on the immune response to SARS-CoV-2. Samples came from the ongoing ImmuneRACE study (first 160 participants) plus 1,254 subjects from 6 global collaborators. Nearly every sample came with metadata listing a de-identified subject ID, COVID-19 status, age in years and sex. HLA class I and class II types, where available, came from metadata supplied by the sample provider rather than from assay-based typing. Paper-wide results and their limitations: How much clinical and demographic metadata was included differed by source and by participant, and the metadata was provided uncurated.

One collaborating source in Seattle enrolled patients while the patients were actively infected and followed the patients over time throughout the course of disease. The collaborating institutions used their own protocols to collect whole blood in K2EDTA tubes. Collaborator samples were shipped for TCRbeta analysis as frozen whole blood, isolated PBMCs, or DNA extracted from either sample type. The immunoSEQ Assay, a bias-controlled multiplex PCR, was used to amplify TCRbeta CDR3 regions from genomic DNA. Concerning the study's data processing: The number of nucleated cells in each sample was estimated by amplification of reference gene primers within the assay. Sequence reads were collapsed and filtered to measure the absolute abundance of every unique TCRbeta CDR3 rearrangement. For each sample, productive Simpson clonality was calculated as the square root of Simpson's diversity index across productive rearrangements. The table comes from immuneACCESS by way of TCRdb, which keeps in-frame sequences with V and J called. Part of the clones is missing from these tables; in studies checked, under half for an unresolved V gene and the rest for unknown reasons. That table furnishes V, J and clone size, whereas the DNA furnished D and trimming. In this sample the table shows 200,000 to 300,000 clones, almost 85% of which occur a single time. Roughly 5.3% of the sample is in the top ten clones.

The sequence came from a man in his forties or fifties with COVID-19, enrolled during active disease. The chain links TRBV15 with TRBJ1-2, and 8 junction bases match TRBD1. Sequencing used peripheral blood. This receptor carries the CDR3 CATSPRTGNYGYTF. Here is the DNA: TGTGCCACCAGCCCCAGGACAGGGAACTATGGCTACACCTTC.